This TCR beta chain was documented in a study of T cells after posttransplantation cyclophosphamide. Study-wide points: TRB overlap between skin or GI tissue T cells and blood was limited.

Trimming cost V 4 bases and J 5 bases, with 20 bases left between them. Per the germline V gene, CDR1 is SGHTA and CDR2 is FQGNSA. The CDR3 contains 16 residues. TCRdb keeps only in-frame clones here, not all; method: immunoSEQ multiplex PCR. Among about 66,000 clones, around 93% were seen once, and the ten largest hold about 3.1%. Comment on this clone: Its target is unknown.

Peripheral blood was collected from the related graft donor on the marrow donation day. The gene calls are TRBV7-2 and TRBJ2-5; a possible D gene is TRBD2 (6 bases). This receptor was taken from a woman in her thirties in good health and a related stem cell transplant donor. Sequencing input: PBMCs. The CDR3: CASSSFGGAGMETQYF. For the CDR3, the DNA is TGTGCCAGCAGCTCGTTCGGGGGTGCGGGGATGGAGACCCAGTACTTC. Variable domain in full (rest from reference TRBV7-2 and TRBJ2-5): GAGVSQSPSNKVTEKGKDVELRCDPISGHTALYWYRQSLGQGLEFLIYFQGNSAPDKSGLPSDRFSAERTGGSVSTLTIQRTQQEDSAVYLCASSSFGGAGMETQYFGPGTRLLVL.